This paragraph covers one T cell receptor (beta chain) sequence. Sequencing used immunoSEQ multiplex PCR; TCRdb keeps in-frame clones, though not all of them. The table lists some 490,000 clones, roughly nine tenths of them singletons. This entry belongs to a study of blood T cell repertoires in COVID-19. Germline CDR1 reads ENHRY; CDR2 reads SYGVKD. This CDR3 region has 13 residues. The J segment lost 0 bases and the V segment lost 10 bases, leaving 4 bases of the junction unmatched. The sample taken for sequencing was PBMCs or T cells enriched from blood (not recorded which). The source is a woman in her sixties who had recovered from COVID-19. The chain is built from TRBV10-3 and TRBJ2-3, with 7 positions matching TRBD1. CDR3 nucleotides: TGTGCCACCCGACAGGGTAGCACAGATACGCAGTATTTT. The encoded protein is CATRQGSTDTQYF.